These T cell receptor beta chains were read from a single sample in a study of graft-versus-host responses after intestinal transplantation. No antigen has been identified for these receptors. Sequencing was performed with immunoSEQ multiplex PCR; in TCRdb, only in-frame clones are kept and a portion is missing. The sample contains tens of thousands of clones, about 91% of which appear only once. The sample here was unstimulated CD8+ T cells sorted from spleen or lymph node cells, taken before intestinal transplant. The receptors here all came from a human donor who received an intestinal transplant. Both conserved end residues are trimmed from each CDR3. The order of the fields is V gene, J gene, CDR3 protein.

V gene: TRBV7-9
J gene: TRBJ2-7
CDR3 protein: ASSFDRLIYEQY

V gene: TRBV6-1
J gene: TRBJ1-1
CDR3 protein: ASSEARGTEAF

V gene: TRBV5-1
J gene: TRBJ2-2
CDR3 protein: ASSHLTAPNTGELF

V gene: TRBV28
J gene: TRBJ1-1
CDR3 protein: ASSFTANTEAF

V gene: TRBV28
J gene: TRBJ2-3
CDR3 protein: ASSRLAGVDTQY

V gene: TRBV10-3
J gene: TRBJ2-5
CDR3 protein: AISEAGTGGPRETQY

V gene: TRBV27
J gene: TRBJ1-2
CDR3 protein: ASSLGRGQGYT

V gene: TRBV27
J gene: TRBJ1-1
CDR3 protein: ASSGGGPEAF

V gene: TRBV6-5
J gene: TRBJ1-2
CDR3 protein: ASSQSTRGFYGYT

V gene: TRBV7-9
J gene: TRBJ1-2
CDR3 protein: ASSPTDRGRNGYT

V gene: TRBV7-2
J gene: TRBJ1-2
CDR3 protein: AGRLTNYGYT

V gene: TRBV9
J gene: TRBJ2-7
CDR3 protein: ASSRRPEGYEQY

V gene: TRBV7-9
J gene: TRBJ1-1
CDR3 protein: ASSFPGVKAF

V gene: TRBV7-6
J gene: TRBJ2-3
CDR3 protein: ASSLGVGQLTDTQY

V gene: TRBV27
J gene: TRBJ2-5
CDR3 protein: ASSSLGTGAYLADQETQY

V gene: TRBV18
J gene: TRBJ1-5
CDR3 protein: ASSASRDSNQPQH

V gene: TRBV13
J gene: TRBJ2-3
CDR3 protein: ASSRSRLADYTDTQY

V gene: TRBV10-3
J gene: TRBJ2-7
CDR3 protein: AIRQNYEQY